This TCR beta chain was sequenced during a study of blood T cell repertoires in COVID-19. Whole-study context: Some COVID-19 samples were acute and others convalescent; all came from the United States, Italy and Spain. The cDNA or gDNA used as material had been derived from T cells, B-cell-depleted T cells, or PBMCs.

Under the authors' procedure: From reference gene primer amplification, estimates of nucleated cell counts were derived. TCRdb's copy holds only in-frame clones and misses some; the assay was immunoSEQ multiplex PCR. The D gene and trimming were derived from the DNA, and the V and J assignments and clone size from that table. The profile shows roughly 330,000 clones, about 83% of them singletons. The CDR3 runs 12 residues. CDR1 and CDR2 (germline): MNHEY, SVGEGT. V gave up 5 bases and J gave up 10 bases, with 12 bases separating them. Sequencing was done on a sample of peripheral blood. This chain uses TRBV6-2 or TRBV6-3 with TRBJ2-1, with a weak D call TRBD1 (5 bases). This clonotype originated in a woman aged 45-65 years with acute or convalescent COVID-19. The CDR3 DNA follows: TGTGCCAGCAGTACCAGGGCCCGGGAGCAGTTCTTC. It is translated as CASSTRAREQFF.